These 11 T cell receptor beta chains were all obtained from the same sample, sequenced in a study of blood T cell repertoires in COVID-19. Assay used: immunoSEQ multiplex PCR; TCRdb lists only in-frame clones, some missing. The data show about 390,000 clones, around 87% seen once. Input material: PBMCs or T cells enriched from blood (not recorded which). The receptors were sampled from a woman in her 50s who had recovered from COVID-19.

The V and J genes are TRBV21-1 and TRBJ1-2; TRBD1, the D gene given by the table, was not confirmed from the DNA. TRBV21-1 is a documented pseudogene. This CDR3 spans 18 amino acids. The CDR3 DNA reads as TGTGCCAGCACCAAGAGACCGGGACAGGGTGTATCTAACTATGGCTACACCTTC. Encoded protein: CASTKRPGQGVSNYGYTF.

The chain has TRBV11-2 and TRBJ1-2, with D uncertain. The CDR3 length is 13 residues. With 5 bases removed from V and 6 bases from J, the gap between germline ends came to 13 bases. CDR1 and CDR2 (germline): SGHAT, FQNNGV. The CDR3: CASSPGGGHGYTF. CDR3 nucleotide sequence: TGTGCCAGCAGCCCGGGCGGCGGGCATGGCTACACCTTC. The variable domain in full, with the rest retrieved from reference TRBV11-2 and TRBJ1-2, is EAGVAQSPRYKIIEKRQSVAFWCNPISGHATLYWYQQILGQGPKLLIQFQNNGVVDDSQLPKDRFSAERLKGVDSTLKIQPAKLEDSAVYLCASSPGGGHGYTFGSGTRLTVV.

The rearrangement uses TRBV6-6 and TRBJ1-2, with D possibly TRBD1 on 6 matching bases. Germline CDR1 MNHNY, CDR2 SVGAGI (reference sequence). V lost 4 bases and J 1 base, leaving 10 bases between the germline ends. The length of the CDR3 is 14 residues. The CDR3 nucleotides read TGTGCCAGCAGTTCGAGGACAGATAACTATGGCTACACCTTC. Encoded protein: CASSSRTDNYGYTF.

The DNA of the CDR3 is TGTGCCAGCAGCTTAGGGGGGGTGAGCAATCAGCCCCAGCATTTT. This gives the protein CASSLGGVSNQPQHF. This rearrangement joins TRBV7-8 to TRBJ1-5; maybe TRBD1 (5 bases). This CDR3 comprises 15 residues. V gave up 1 base and J gave up 1 base, with 8 bases separating them. CDR1 and CDR2 from the germline V gene are SGHVS and FQNEAQ.

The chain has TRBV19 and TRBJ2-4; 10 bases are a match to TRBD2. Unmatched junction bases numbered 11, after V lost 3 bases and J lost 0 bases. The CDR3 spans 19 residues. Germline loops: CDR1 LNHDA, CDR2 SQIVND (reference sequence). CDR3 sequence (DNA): TGTGCCAGTAGTATCCCCAGCGGGGGGGCTGGTGTAGCCAAAAACATTCAGTACTTC. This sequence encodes CASSIPSGGAGVAKNIQYF.

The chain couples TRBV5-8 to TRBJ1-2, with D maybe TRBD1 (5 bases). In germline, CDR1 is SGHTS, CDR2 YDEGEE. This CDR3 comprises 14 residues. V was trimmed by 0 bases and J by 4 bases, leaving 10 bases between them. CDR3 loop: CASSLVQGGYGYTF. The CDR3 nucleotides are TGTGCCAGCAGCTTGGTCCAGGGAGGCTATGGCTACACCTTC.

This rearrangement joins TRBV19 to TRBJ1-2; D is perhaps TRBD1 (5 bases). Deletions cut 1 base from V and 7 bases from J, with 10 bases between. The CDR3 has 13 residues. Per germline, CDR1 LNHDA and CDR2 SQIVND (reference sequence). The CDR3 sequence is CASSIAQAAGYTF. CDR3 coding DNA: TGTGCCAGTAGTATAGCACAGGCGGCTGGCTACACCTTC.

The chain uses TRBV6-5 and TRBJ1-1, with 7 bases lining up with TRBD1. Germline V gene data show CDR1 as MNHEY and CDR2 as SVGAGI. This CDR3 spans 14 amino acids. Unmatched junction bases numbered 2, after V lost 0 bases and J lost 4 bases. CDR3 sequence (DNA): TGTGCCAGCAGTTACTCCCGACAGGGCACTGAAGCTTTCTTT. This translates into CASSYSRQGTEAFF.

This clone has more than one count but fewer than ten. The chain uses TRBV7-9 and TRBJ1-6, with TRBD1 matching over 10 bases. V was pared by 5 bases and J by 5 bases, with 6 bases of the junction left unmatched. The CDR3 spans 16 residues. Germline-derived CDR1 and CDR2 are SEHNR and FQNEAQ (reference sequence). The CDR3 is CASSPDRGLNNSPLHF. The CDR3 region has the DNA TGTGCCAGCAGCCCTGACAGGGGGCTAAATAATTCACCCCTCCACTTT.

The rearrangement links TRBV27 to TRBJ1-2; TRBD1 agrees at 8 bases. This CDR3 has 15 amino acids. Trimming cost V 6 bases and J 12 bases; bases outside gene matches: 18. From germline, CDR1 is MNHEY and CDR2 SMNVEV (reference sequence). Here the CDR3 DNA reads TGTGCCAGCAGGTTTTTAGACCAGGGACAGGTGAAGAACACCTTC. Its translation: CASRFLDQGQVKNTF.

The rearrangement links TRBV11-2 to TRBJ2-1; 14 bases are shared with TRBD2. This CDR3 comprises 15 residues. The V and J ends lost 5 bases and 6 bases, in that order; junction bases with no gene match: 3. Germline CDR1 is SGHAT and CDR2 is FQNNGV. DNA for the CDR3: TGTGCCAGCAGCGCCGGGACTAGCGGGAGCAATGAGCAGTTCTTC. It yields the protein CASSAGTSGSNEQFF.